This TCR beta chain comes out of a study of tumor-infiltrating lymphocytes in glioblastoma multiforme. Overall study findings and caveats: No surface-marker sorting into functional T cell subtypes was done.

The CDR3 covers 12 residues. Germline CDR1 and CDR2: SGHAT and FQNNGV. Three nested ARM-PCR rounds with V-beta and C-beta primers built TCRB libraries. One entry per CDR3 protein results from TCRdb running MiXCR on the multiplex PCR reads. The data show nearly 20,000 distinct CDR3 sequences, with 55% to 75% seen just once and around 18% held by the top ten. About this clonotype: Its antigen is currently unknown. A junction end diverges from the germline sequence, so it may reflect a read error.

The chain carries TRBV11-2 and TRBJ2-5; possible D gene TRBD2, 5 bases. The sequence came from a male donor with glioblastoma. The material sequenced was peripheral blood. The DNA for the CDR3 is TGTTCCAGTAGCCTCTTGGGAGAGACCCAATACTTC. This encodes CSSSLLGETQYF.